This T cell receptor beta chain is from a study of CD8+ T cells in alopecia areata. Findings and limits, study-wide: The study also sequences resident alphabeta T cells of normal skin in scalp samples. Mice showed clearer TCR sharing than patients did, a gap that was possibly HLA-related. Affected scalp, especially in alopecia totalis/universalis, had a higher clonality than normal scalp did.

T lymphocytes (CD4+ and CD8+) were sorted from PBMCs. Comment on this clone: No antigen is known for it.

V lost 6 bases to trimming and J lost 2 bases, with 12 bases between them. CDR1 and CDR2 from the germline V gene are MNHEY and SVGAGI. CDR3 length equals 14 residues. Sequencing templates came from extracted RNA that was reverse transcribed into cDNA. Assay: immunoSEQ multiplex PCR; the TCRdb copy retains only in-frame clones and omits some. The data contain 200,000 or so clones, 56% of them singletons. The source material was CD8+ T cells sorted from blood. The sequence derives from a human donor in good health. The chain carries TRBV6-5 and TRBJ2-3, with D maybe TRBD2 (6 bases). The CDR3, as DNA: TGTGCCAGCAGCCAGCGGGTGTACACAGATACGCAGTATTTT. As protein: CASSQRVYTDTQYF.